Listed below are T cell receptor beta chains from one sample, sequenced in a study of blood T cell repertoires in COVID-19. Sequencing used immunoSEQ multiplex PCR; TCRdb keeps in-frame clones, though not all of them. The sample yields almost 500,000 clones, approximately 91% seen once. Sequenced material: PBMCs or T cells enriched from blood (not recorded which). The receptor set was obtained from an older woman who had recovered from COVID-19. The CDR3 runs from the conserved cysteine through the conserved F or W. D genes are given only for firm matches. Clone size, where shown, is once, few, many, or a class for clones that have expanded.

abundance	j_gene	v_gene	d_gene	CDR3nt	CDR3aa
few	TRBJ2-2	TRBV12-5	NA	TGTGCTAGTGACCTGGGACTGGGGTTCACCGGGGAGCTGTTTTTT	CASDLGLGFTGELFF
NA	TRBJ1-5	TRBV5-5	NA	TGTGCCAGCAGCTTGGGTAAGGGAGCGGGCAATCAGCCCCAGCATTTT	CASSLGKGAGNQPQHF
NA	TRBJ1-2	TRBV24-1	TRBD1	TGTGCCACCAGTGACCCGGGACAGGGAAACTATGGCTACACCTTC	CATSDPGQGNYGYTF
NA	TRBJ1-6	TRBV7-8	NA	TGTGCCAGCAGCTTAAATGAACAAAATTTATCACCCCTCCACTTT	CASSLNEQNLSPLHF
once	TRBJ2-2	TRBV2	NA	TGTGCCAGCAGGGGAGTCGGGGAGCTGTTTTTT	CASRGVGELFF
NA	TRBJ2-3	TRBV3-1/TRBV3-2	TRBD1	TGTGCCAGCAGCCCTATGACAGGGATCACAGATACGCAGTATTTT	CASSPMTGITDTQYF
NA	TRBJ2-5	TRBV10-3	NA	TGTGCCATCAGCCAGGCCCTGCAGGGAGAGACCCAGTACTTC	CAISQALQGETQYF
NA	TRBJ2-3	TRBV6-4	TRBD1	TGTGCCAGCAGCAGAACAGGGGTCAGCACAGATACGCAGTATTTT	CASSRTGVSTDTQYF
NA	TRBJ1-1	TRBV27	NA	TGTGCCAGCTCGATGGGGGGGGCAATCATCAACACTGAAGCTTTCTTT	CASSMGGAIINTEAFF
NA	TRBJ1-6	TRBV18	NA	TGTGCCAGCTCGCCACGGGGGGAGAATTCACCCCTCCACTTT	CASSPRGENSPLHF
once	TRBJ2-1	TRBV19	NA	TGTGCCAGTAGAGCAGATTCAGGGGAGCAGTTCTTC	CASRADSGEQFF
few	TRBJ1-3	TRBV18	TRBD1	TGTGCCAGCTCACCGGACAGGGCTGGAAACACCATATATTTT	CASSPDRAGNTIYF
few	TRBJ2-5	TRBV9	TRBD2	TGTGCCAGCAGCGTAGGAAGGGCTAGCGGGGGTCAAGAGACCCAGTACTTC	CASSVGRASGGQETQYF
few	TRBJ1-6	TRBV5-1	NA	TGCGCCAGCAGTGTCGCGAGCTCCTATAATTCACCCCTCCACTTT	CASSVASSYNSPLHF
NA	TRBJ2-2	TRBV5-1	TRBD2	TGCGCCAGCAGCTTACAACTTGGCTTAGCGGGGGGGCACACCGGGGAGCTGTTTTTT	CASSLQLGLAGGHTGELFF
NA	TRBJ1-5	TRBV12-3/TRBV12-4	NA	TGTGCCAGCAGTCTCACAGCAGCAGGGCCCCAGCATTTT	CASSLTAAGPQHF
NA	TRBJ2-7	TRBV15	TRBD1	TGTGCCACCAGCAGTAGGGACAGAGCCTACGAGCAGTACTTC	CATSSRDRAYEQYF
NA	TRBJ1-1	TRBV4-2	TRBD1	TGTGCCAGCAGCCCCTCGGGGACAGGGAACACTGAAGCTTTCTTT	CASSPSGTGNTEAFF
NA	TRBJ1-5	TRBV27	NA	TGTGCCAGCAGCCCACCCGGGAGCTATCAGCCCCAGCATTTT	CASSPPGSYQPQHF
NA	TRBJ2-3	TRBV2	NA	TGTGCCAGCAGTGAAGCGCAAGGGGTCGGAGCGCAGTATTTT	CASSEAQGVGAQYF
many	TRBJ1-6	TRBV6-5	TRBD1	TGTGCCAGCACCATACAGGGGGACAATTCACCCCTCCACTTT	CASTIQGDNSPLHF
NA	TRBJ2-3	TRBV5-1	NA	TGCGCCAGCAGCTTGGAACGGTCTTCCACAGATACGCAGTATTTT	CASSLERSSTDTQYF
NA	TRBJ2-3	TRBV7-2	TRBD2	TGTGCCAGCAGCTTACGCGGGGGAAGCACAGATACGCAGTATTTT	CASSLRGGSTDTQYF
NA	TRBJ1-4	TRBV3-1/TRBV3-2	TRBD1	TGTGCCAGCAGCCCGGGTCGGACCTCAGGGGGCCTGAATGAAAAACTGTTTTTT	CASSPGRTSGGLNEKLFF
NA	TRBJ1-6	TRBV2	NA	TGTGCCAGCAGTGGAACAGGGTCTAGCTCCTATAATTCACCCCTCCACTTT	CASSGTGSSSYNSPLHF
NA	TRBJ2-3	TRBV4-2	NA	TGTGCCAGCAGCCAAGTGGAGACAGATACGCAGTATTTT	CASSQVETDTQYF
NA	TRBJ2-3	TRBV5-1	NA	TGCGCCAGCAGCTTGAGTAGTCCCACAGATACGCAGTATTTT	CASSLSSPTDTQYF
NA	TRBJ1-2	TRBV7-2	NA	TGTGCCAGCAGCTTAGAACCAGGATCAACTAACTATGGCTACACCTTC	CASSLEPGSTNYGYTF
few	TRBJ2-3	TRBV2	NA	TGTGCCAGCAGTTGGGCAGGGGGCACAGATACGCAGTATTTT	CASSWAGGTDTQYF
NA	TRBJ2-1	TRBV5-1	NA	TGCGCCAGCAGCACCGGACAAGAGAGGAATGAGCAGTTCTTC	CASSTGQERNEQFF
NA	TRBJ2-3	TRBV9	TRBD1	TGTGCCAGCAGCGGAGAAAACAGGGGGCTCACAGATACGCAGTATTTT	CASSGENRGLTDTQYF
once	TRBJ1-4	TRBV2	TRBD1	TGTGCCAGCAGTGTAATTGGGACAGGGGCCGAAAAACTGTTTTTT	CASSVIGTGAEKLFF
NA	TRBJ2-2	TRBV29-1	NA	TGCAGCGTCCGAGCGGGCCTAAGCAACACCGGGGAGCTGTTTTTT	CSVRAGLSNTGELFF
NA	TRBJ1-2	TRBV14	TRBD1	TGTGCCAGCAGCCGGGACAGGGGCCCCTTCTACTATGGCTACACCTTC	CASSRDRGPFYYGYTF
NA	TRBJ2-3	TRBV2	TRBD2	TGTGCCAGCAGTGTTGGACTAGCGACAGATACGCAGTATTTT	CASSVGLATDTQYF
NA	TRBJ1-1	TRBV6-2/TRBV6-3	NA	TGTGCCAGCAGTTACTATCAGGGCCGCGGCACTGAAGCTTTCTTT	CASSYYQGRGTEAFF
NA	TRBJ1-3	TRBV5-1	NA	TGCGCCAGCAGCTTGGGGTCAGTTGGAAACACCATATATTTT	CASSLGSVGNTIYF
NA	TRBJ2-1	TRBV20-1	NA	TGCAGTGCTAGTGATGTGGGTAGCGGCTCCTACAATGAGCAGTTCTTC	CSASDVGSGSYNEQFF
NA	TRBJ2-7	TRBV11-2	TRBD2	TGTGCCAGCAGCTTTCGACTAGCGGGGGGCCTATACGAGCAGTACTTC	CASSFRLAGGLYEQYF
once	TRBJ1-5	TRBV5-5	NA	TGTGCCAGCAGCGTAAAGGGGGGGAGCAATCAGCCCCAGCATTTT	CASSVKGGSNQPQHF
NA	TRBJ1-2	TRBV5-8	TRBD1	TGTGCCAGCAGTCGCGACAGGGGGCACTATGGCTACACCTTC	CASSRDRGHYGYTF
NA	TRBJ1-1	TRBV5-1	NA	TGCGCCAGCAGCCTGGACAGGAACACTGAAGCTTTCTTT	CASSLDRNTEAFF
once	TRBJ1-2	TRBV5-1	NA	TGCGCCAGCAGCTTGGCCCCAACAAACTATGGCTACACCTTC	CASSLAPTNYGYTF
NA	TRBJ1-2	TRBV18	NA	TGTGCCAGCTCACCACCGGGCAGGGCAGGTGGCTACACCTTC	CASSPPGRAGGYTF
NA	TRBJ2-3	TRBV24-1	NA	TGTGCCACCAGTGTTGCCAGGGCTGGACCAGATACGCAGTATTTT	CATSVARAGPDTQYF
NA	TRBJ1-1	TRBV6-4	TRBD1	TGTGCCAGCAGGAGGACAGGGGGAATGAACACTGAAGCTTTCTTT	CASRRTGGMNTEAFF
few	TRBJ2-7	TRBV5-6	NA	TGTGCCAGCAGCTTGGACAGGAGCTCCTACGAGCAGTACTTC	CASSLDRSSYEQYF
NA	TRBJ1-3	TRBV6-5	TRBD1	TGTGCCAGCAGATCGACAGGGACTGGAAACACCATATATTTT	CASRSTGTGNTIYF
NA	TRBJ2-2	TRBV12-5	TRBD1	TGTGCTAGTGGTCCCGGGACAGAGAACACCGGGGAGCTGTTTTTT	CASGPGTENTGELFF
NA	TRBJ2-1	TRBV7-2	TRBD2	TGTGCCACAGTAGCGGGGACAAGCTCCTACAATGAGCAGTTCTTC	CATVAGTSSYNEQFF
NA	TRBJ1-2	TRBV24-1	TRBD1	TGTGCCACCAGTGACCGGGACAGGGGATGGGGCTACACCTTC	CATSDRDRGWGYTF